This T cell receptor beta chain appears in the sequencing data of a study of T cells in Graves' hyperthyroidism and ophthalmopathy. Study as a whole: Prior to any treatment, at the point of initial diagnosis, peripheral blood was collected. General study findings and limits: In validation, the model predicted ophthalmopathy. These predictions came a median roughly seven months before onset.

This clonotype was observed many times. Its antigen is still unknown. The CDR3 regions of TCR beta were amplified from RNA transcripts. TCR CDR3 underwent first-round RT-PCR with the HTBI primer set. TCRdb re-analysed the multiplex PCR reads in MiXCR, keeping a single row per CDR3 protein. The profile shows some 550,000 distinct CDR3 sequences, less than 25% of them singletons. Germline V gene sequence: CDR1 SGHTA, CDR2 FQGNSA. The CDR3 extends over 13 amino acids. Trimming removed 5 bases at V and 5 bases at J, with 9 bases between. This receptor was obtained from a man between 18 and 35 years old with Graves' hyperthyroidism. Sequencing was performed on blood. The V and J genes are TRBV7-2 and TRBJ2-2; no definite D call. The CDR3 reads CASSPEMTGELFF. CDR3 nucleotides: TGTGCCAGCAGCCCTGAGATGACCGGGGAGCTGTTTTTT.